A single sample is the source of the 12 T cell receptor beta chains below, sequenced in a study of shared clonotypes between healthy human individuals. TCRdb's copy holds only in-frame clones and misses some; the assay was immunoSEQ multiplex PCR. The data hold some 1 million clones, with about 80% observed a single time. Sequencing was carried out using memory CD4+ T cells sorted from blood. The subset was: CD45RA-negative fraction. These receptors all come from a young man in good health.

The CDR3 region is CASSEGQPGNTEAFF. The DNA for the CDR3 is TGCGCCAGCAGTGAGGGACAGCCGGGGAACACTGAAGCTTTCTTT. The chain recombines TRBV10-1 with TRBJ1-1, with D maybe TRBD1 (6 bases). The germline V and J ends were trimmed by 2 bases and 1 base, with 11 bases remaining between them. CDR3 length: 15 residues. Germline V CDR1 and CDR2: WNHNN, SYGVQD (reference sequence).

This clone was detected a few times. The rearrangement uses TRBV7-9 and TRBJ2-1; tentatively, D is TRBD2 (5 bases). The CDR3 length is 16 residues. Trimming left V 6 bases short and J 3 bases short, with 18 bases between. Germline loops: CDR1 SEHNR, CDR2 FQNEAQ (reference sequence). Here the CDR3 DNA reads TGTGCCAGCAGTTCGAGGGTTCGACTAAACTACAATGAGCAGTTCTTC. Residues: CASSSRVRLNYNEQFF.

The chain combines TRBV18 with TRBJ2-3, with 10 bases lining up with TRBD2. The CDR3 has 15 amino acids. The V segment lost 0 bases and the J segment 5 bases; nucleotides outside the gene matches: 2. Germline V gene lookup returns CDR1 KGHSH and CDR2 LQKENI. The CDR3 loop reads CASSPPASGRDTQYF. The CDR3 bases are TGTGCCAGCTCACCACCGGCTAGCGGGAGAGATACGCAGTATTTT.

The chain employs TRBV9 and TRBJ1-6, with 8 nucleotides matching TRBD1. CDR3 length: 15 residues. V lost 0 bases and J lost 13; bases outside the gene matches: 9. Germline lookup yields CDR1 SGDLS and CDR2 YYNGEE. Here the CDR3 DNA reads TGTGCCAGCAGCGTAGAAGGACAGGGAAGAACGCCCCTCCACTTT. Translation: CASSVEGQGRTPLHF.

The rearrangement links TRBV11-2 to TRBJ1-1, with a possible D match to TRBD1 (6 bases). V lost 4 bases and J lost 6, with 12 bases in between. Germline CDR1 is SGHAT and CDR2 is FQNNGV. The CDR3 consists of 13 residues. CDR3 in amino acids: CASSWDEGAEAFF. CDR3 DNA sequence: TGTGCCAGCAGCTGGGACGAGGGGGCTGAAGCTTTCTTT.

This clone was observed a few times. The gene calls are TRBV7-8 and TRBJ2-4; D uncertain. Germline CDR1 reads SGHVS; CDR2 reads FQNEAQ. Trimming removed 5 bases at V and 6 bases at J, with 17 bases between. CDR3 size: 15 residues. CDR3 DNA sequence: TGTGCCAGCAGCCCTCTGGGGTCCCTAGGAAACATTCAGTACTTC. This translates into CASSPLGSLGNIQYF.

The CDR3 region has the DNA TGTGCCAGCAGCGCAAGTCAGGGTTCTGGAAACACCATATATTTT. Its translation: CASSASQGSGNTIYF. This chain connects TRBV9 to TRBJ1-3; possible D gene TRBD1, 5 bases. The CDR3 totals 15 residues. Germline lookup yields CDR1 SGDLS and CDR2 YYNGEE. Between the trimmed V and J ends, which lost 3 bases and 1 base, there was a span of 11 bases.

The chain uses TRBV30 and TRBJ1-5, with TRBD1 matching over 10 bases. V lost 2 bases and J lost 6; bases outside the gene matches: 4. The CDR3 consists of 14 residues. Germline-derived CDR1 and CDR2 are GTSNPN and SVGIG (reference sequence). CDR3 DNA sequence: TGTGCCTGGAGTCGGGACAGGGGTGGTCAGCCCCAGCATTTT. Encoded protein: CAWSRDRGGQPQHF.

The chain joins TRBV6-4 to TRBJ2-2; D perhaps matches TRBD2 (6 bases). Per the germline V gene, CDR1 is MRHNA and CDR2 is SNTAGT. Trimming stripped 11 bases from V and 2 bases from J, with 12 bases between. The CDR3 spans 13 residues. CDR3 DNA: TGTGCCGCGGGAACTTTCAACACCGGGGAGCTGTTTTTT. Its protein product is CAAGTFNTGELFF.

The chain links TRBV18 to TRBJ2-7, with TRBD1 as a possible D gene (6 bases). V lost 3 bases, J lost 4 bases, and 10 bases lay in between. The CDR3 is 13 amino acids. Looked up from germline, CDR1 is KGHSH and CDR2 is LQKENI. CDR3 nucleotide sequence: TGTGCCAGCTCACCTCGACAGGATTACGAGCAGTACTTC. Protein product: CASSPRQDYEQYF.

To note about this clone: Other DNA variants within this sample encode the same CDR3. This sequence joins TRBV2 and TRBJ2-5, with D unclear. CDR1 is SNHLY and CDR2 is FYNNEI in the germline V gene. The CDR3 is 11 amino acids. V was clipped by 3 bases and J by 5 bases, with 4 bases between them. CDR3 sequence reads: CASSDVETQYF. The CDR3 nucleotides are TGTGCCAGCAGTGATGTGGAGACCCAGTACTTC.

The genes are TRBV5-1 and TRBJ1-3; 7 bases are shared with TRBD1. CDR1 and CDR2 from the germline V gene are SGHRS and YFSETQ. The CDR3 totals 14 residues. The V segment lost 4 bases and the J segment 4 bases; nucleotides outside the gene matches: 5. CDR3 DNA: TGCGCCAGCAGCACCGAGGGGGCCGGAAACACCATATATTTT. It yields the protein CASSTEGAGNTIYF.